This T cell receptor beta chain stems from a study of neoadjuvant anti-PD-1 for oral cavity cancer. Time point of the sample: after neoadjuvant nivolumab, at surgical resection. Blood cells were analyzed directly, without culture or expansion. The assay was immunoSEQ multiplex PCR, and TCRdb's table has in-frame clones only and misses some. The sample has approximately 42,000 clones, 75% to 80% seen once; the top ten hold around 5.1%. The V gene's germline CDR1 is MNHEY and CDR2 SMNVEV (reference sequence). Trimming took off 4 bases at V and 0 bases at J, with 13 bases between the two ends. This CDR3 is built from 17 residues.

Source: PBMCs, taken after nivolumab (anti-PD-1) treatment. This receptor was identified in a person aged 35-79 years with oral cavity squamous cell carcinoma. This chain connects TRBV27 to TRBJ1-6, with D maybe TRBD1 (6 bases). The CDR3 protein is CASSWGRLASYNSPLHF. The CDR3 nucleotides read TGTGCCAGCAGTTGGGGGCGATTGGCCTCCTATAATTCACCCCTCCACTTT.